Listed below are T cell receptor beta chains from one sample, sequenced in a study of T cells in Graves' hyperthyroidism and ophthalmopathy. TCRdb reprocessed the multiplex PCR reads with MiXCR, giving one entry per CDR3 protein. The data contain fewer than 250,000 distinct CDR3 sequences, around 24% of them singletons. The sample consisted of blood. Every receptor here comes from a woman in her 40s with Graves' ophthalmopathy. Both conserved end residues are part of each CDR3. The order of the fields is D gene, V gene, clone size, J gene, CDR3 protein, CDR3 DNA. D genes are given only for firm matches. Where a row states a size, it is once, few, many or the class of an expanded clone; other rows omit it.

.,TRBV20-1,.,TRBJ1-6,CSARQGANSPLHF,TGCAGTGCTAGACAGGGAGCTAATTCACCCCTCCACTTT
.,TRBV6-2/TRBV6-3,.,TRBJ1-2,CASSSLREFANYGYTF,TGTGCCAGCAGTTCCCTCCGAGAATTCGCTAACTATGGCTACACCTTC
TRBD1,TRBV28,many,TRBJ1-2,CASSSTGTHGYTF,TGTGCCAGCAGTTCGACAGGGACCCATGGCTACACCTTC
.,TRBV5-4,.,TRBJ1-1,CASSLADAGPLGTEAFF,TGTGCCAGCAGCTTGGCCGATGCAGGGCCTTTGGGCACTGAAGCTTTCTTT
.,TRBV6-2/TRBV6-3,many,TRBJ2-7,CASTGRDPSTGEQYF,TGTGCCAGTACCGGTCGGGACCCATCAACCGGAGAGCAGTACTTC
.,TRBV2,many,TRBJ2-5,CASREETQYF,TGTGCCAGCAGGGAAGAGACCCAGTACTTC
TRBD2,TRBV20-1,many,TRBJ2-5,CSARRLAGSVGETQYF,TGCAGTGCTAGGAGGCTAGCGGGTTCAGTCGGAGAGACCCAGTACTTC
TRBD1,TRBV4-2,few,TRBJ1-1,CASRSDRARRINTEAFF,TGTGCCAGCAGATCAGACAGGGCGAGGCGGATAAACACTGAAGCTTTCTTT
.,TRBV6-5,many,TRBJ2-7,CASRPDAIPSYEQYF,TGTGCCAGCAGGCCCGACGCCATTCCCTCCTACGAGCAGTACTTC
TRBD2,TRBV4-2,many,TRBJ2-2,CASSQASGGNTGELFF,TGTGCCAGCAGCCAAGCTAGCGGAGGGAACACCGGGGAGCTGTTTTTT
.,TRBV30,many,TRBJ1-1,CAWVSGLTVSHEAFF,TGTGCCTGGGTAAGTGGGCTGACGGTGAGCCATGAAGCTTTCTTT
TRBD1,TRBV20-1,.,TRBJ1-1,CSAFTGATTEAFF,TGCAGTGCTTTTACAGGGGCGACCACTGAAGCTTTCTTT
TRBD2,TRBV11-2,many,TRBJ2-7,CASSLGLAGAEQYF,TGTGCCAGCAGCTTGGGACTAGCGGGAGCCGAGCAGTACTTC
.,TRBV28,many,TRBJ2-2,CASSFGGGPSTGELFF,TGTGCCAGCAGTTTTGGAGGGGGCCCGTCCACCGGGGAGCTGTTTTTT
.,TRBV27,.,TRBJ2-5,CASSQDHITETQYF,TGTGCCAGCAGTCAAGACCACATCACAGAGACCCAGTACTTC
TRBD2,TRBV30,many,TRBJ2-5,CSLSRVGTSLQETQYF,TGTTCTTTGTCCCGAGTGGGGACTAGCCTTCAAGAGACCCAGTACTTC
.,TRBV28,.,TRBJ1-1,CASSRQGSATEAFF,TGTGCCAGCAGTCGGCAGGGTTCGGCCACTGAAGCTTTCTTT
TRBD1,TRBV20-1,many,TRBJ2-5,CSASGTGETQYF,TGCAGTGCGTCCGGGACAGGGGAGACCCAGTACTTC
TRBD1,TRBV28,many,TRBJ2-7,CASSFAPGQGPYEQYF,TGTGCCAGCAGTTTTGCCCCGGGACAGGGACCCTACGAGCAGTACTTC
.,TRBV20-1,.,TRBJ1-2,CSGSSNYGYTF,TGCAGTGGAAGTTCTAACTATGGCTACACCTTC